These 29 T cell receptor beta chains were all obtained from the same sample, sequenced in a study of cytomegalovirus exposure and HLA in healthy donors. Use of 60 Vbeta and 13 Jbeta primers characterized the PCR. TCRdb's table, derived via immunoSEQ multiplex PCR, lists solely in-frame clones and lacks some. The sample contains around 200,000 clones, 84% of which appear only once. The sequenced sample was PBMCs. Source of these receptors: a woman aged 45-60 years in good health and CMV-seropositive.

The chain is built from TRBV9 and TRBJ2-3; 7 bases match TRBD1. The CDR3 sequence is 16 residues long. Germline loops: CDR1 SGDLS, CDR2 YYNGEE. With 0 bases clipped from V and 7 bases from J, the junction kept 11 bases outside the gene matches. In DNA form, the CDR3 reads TGTGCCAGCAGCGTAGAACAGGGGCCACAGTTCAATACGCAGTATTTT. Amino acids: CASSVEQGPQFNTQYF.

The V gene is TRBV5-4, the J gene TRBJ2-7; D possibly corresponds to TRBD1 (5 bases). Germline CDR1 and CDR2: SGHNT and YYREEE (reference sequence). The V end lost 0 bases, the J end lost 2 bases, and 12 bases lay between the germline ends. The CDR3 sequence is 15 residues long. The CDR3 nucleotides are TGTGCCAGCAGCTTGGGGCAGGGCGCCGCCTACGAGCAGTACTTC. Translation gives CASSLGQGAAYEQYF.

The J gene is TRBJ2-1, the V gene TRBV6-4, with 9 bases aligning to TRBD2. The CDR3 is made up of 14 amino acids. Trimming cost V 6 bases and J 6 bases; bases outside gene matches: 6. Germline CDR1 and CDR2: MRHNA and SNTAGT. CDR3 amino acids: CASSISGGRNEQFF. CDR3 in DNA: TGTGCCAGCAGCATTAGCGGGGGTCGCAATGAGCAGTTCTTC.

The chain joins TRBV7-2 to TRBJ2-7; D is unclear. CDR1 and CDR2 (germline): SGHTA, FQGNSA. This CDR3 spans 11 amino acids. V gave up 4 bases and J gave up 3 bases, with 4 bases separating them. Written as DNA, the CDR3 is TGTGCCAGCAGCTCCAACTACGAGCAGTACTTC. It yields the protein CASSSNYEQYF.

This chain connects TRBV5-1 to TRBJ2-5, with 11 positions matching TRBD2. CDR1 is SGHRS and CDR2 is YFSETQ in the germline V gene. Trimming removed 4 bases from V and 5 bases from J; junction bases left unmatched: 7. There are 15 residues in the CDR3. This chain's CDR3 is CASSTTSGEGETQYF. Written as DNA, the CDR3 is TGCGCCAGCAGCACGACTAGCGGGGAGGGTGAGACCCAGTACTTC.

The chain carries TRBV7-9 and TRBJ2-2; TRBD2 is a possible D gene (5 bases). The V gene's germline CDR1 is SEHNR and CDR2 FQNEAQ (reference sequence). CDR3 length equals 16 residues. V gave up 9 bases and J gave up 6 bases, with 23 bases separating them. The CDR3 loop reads CARSNREGSASGELFF. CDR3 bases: TGTGCCAGATCCAACCGAGAGGGAAGCGCTTCCGGGGAGCTGTTTTTT.

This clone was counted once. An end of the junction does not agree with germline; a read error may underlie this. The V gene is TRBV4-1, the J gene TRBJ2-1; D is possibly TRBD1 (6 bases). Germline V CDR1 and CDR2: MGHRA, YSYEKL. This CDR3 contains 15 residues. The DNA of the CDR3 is TGTGCCAGCAGCCAAGGGAAGGGGGAACCCAATGAGCAGTTCTTC. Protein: CASSQGKGEPNEQFF.

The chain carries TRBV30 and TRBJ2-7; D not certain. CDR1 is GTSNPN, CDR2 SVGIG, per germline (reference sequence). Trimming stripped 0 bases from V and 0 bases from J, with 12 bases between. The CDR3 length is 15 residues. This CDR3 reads CAWSVRYYNSYEQYF. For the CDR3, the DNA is TGTGCCTGGAGTGTACGGTACTACAACTCCTACGAGCAGTACTTC.

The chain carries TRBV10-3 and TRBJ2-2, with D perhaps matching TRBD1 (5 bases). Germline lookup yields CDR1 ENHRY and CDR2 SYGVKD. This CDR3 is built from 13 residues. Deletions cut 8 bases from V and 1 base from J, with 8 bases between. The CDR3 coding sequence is TGTGCCATCCTAAGGGGGAACACCGGGGAGCTGTTTTTT. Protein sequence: CAILRGNTGELFF.

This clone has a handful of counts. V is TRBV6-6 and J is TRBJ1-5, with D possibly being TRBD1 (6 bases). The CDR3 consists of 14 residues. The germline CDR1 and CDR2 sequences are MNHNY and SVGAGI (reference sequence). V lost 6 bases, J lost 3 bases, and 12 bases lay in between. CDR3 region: CASSPRQANQPQHF. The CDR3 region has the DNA TGTGCCAGCAGCCCCAGACAGGCCAATCAGCCCCAGCATTTT.

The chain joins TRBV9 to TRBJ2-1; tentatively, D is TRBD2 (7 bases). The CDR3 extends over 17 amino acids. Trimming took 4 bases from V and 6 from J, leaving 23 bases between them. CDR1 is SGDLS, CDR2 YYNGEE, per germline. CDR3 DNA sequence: TGTGCCAGCAGCTCCTCGCGAGGGGGACTATACAGCAATGAGCAGTTCTTC. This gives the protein CASSSSRGGLYSNEQFF.

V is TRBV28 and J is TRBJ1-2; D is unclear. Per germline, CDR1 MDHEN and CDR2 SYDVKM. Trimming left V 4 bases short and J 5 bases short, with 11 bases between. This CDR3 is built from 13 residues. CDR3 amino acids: CASSSTRDYGYTF. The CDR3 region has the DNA TGTGCCAGCAGTTCTACCCGGGATTATGGCTACACCTTC.

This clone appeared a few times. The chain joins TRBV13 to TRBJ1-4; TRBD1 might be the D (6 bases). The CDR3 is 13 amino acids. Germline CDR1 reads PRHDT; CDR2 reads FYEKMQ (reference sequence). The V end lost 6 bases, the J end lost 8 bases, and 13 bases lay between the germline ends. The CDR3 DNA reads TGTGCCAGCAGTCGACAGGAACGGGAAAAACTGTTTTTT. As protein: CASSRQEREKLFF.

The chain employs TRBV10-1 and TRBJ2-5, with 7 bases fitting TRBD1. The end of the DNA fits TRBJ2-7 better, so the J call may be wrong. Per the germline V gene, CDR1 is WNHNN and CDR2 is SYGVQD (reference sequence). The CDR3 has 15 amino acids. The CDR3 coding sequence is TGCGCCAGCAGTGAAGCGAGACAGGGACCCTACGAGCAGTACTTC. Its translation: CASSEARQGPYEQYF.

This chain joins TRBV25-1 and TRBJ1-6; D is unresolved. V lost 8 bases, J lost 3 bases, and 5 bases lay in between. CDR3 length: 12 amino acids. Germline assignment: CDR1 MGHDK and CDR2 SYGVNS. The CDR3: CASGLYNSPLHF. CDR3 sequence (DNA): TGTGCCAGCGGACTCTATAATTCACCCCTCCACTTT. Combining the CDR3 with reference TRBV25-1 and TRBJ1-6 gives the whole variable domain EADIYQTPRYLVIGTGKKITLECSQTMGHDKMYWYQQDPGMELHLIHYSYGVNSTEKGDLSSESTVSRIRTEHFPLTLESARPSHTSQYLCASGLYNSPLHFGNGTRLTVT.

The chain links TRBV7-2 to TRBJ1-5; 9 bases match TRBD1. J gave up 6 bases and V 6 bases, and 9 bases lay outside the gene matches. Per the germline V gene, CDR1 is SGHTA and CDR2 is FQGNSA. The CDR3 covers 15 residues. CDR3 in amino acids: CASSLLQGAGQPQHF. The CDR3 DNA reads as TGTGCCAGCAGTTTACTACAGGGGGCAGGTCAGCCCCAGCATTTT.

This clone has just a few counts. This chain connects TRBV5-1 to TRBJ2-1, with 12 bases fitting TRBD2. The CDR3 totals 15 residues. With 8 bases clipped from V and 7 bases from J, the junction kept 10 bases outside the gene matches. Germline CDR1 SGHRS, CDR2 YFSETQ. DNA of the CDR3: TGCGCCAGTCGACGCACTAGCGGGGGGCCTAATGAGCAGTTCTTC. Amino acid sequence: CASRRTSGGPNEQFF.

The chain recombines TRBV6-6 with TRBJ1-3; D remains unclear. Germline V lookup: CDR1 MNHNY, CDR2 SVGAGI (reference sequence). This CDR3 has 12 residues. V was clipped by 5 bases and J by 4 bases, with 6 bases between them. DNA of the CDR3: TGTGCCAGCAGTACACAGGGAAACACCATATATTTT. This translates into CASSTQGNTIYF.

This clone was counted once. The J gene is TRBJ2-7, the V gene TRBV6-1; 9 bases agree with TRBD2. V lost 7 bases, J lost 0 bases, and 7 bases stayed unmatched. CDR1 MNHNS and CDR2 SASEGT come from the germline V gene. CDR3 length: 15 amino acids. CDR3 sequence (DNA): TGTGCCAGCAACCCCAGCGGGGGGATCTCCTACGAGCAGTACTTC. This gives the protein CASNPSGGISYEQYF.

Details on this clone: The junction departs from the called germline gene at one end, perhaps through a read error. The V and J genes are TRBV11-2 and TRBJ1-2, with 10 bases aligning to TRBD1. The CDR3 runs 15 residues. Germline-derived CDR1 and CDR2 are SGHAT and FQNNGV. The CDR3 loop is CVSSLEGQGWESYTF. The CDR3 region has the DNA TGTGTCAGCAGCTTAGAGGGACAGGGGTGGGAAAGCTACACCTTC.

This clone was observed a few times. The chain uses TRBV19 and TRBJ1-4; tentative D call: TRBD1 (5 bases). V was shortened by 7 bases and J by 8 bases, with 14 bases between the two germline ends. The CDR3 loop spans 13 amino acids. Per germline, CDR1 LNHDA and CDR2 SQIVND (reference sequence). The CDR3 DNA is TGTGCCAGTAAATCATACCCAGGGGAAAAACTGTTTTTT. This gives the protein CASKSYPGEKLFF.

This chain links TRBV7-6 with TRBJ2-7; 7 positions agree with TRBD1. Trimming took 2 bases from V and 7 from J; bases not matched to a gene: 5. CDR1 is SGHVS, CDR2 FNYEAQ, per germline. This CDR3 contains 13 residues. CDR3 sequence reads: CASSLKQGVEQYF. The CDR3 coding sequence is TGTGCCAGCAGCTTAAAGCAGGGGGTTGAGCAGTACTTC.

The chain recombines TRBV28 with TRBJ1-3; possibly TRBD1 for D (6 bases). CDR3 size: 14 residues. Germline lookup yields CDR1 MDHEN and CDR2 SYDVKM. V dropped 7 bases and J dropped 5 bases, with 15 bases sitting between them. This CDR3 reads CASTSGTLRNTIYF. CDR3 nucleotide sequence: TGTGCCAGCACTTCCGGGACACTTAGAAACACCATATATTTT.

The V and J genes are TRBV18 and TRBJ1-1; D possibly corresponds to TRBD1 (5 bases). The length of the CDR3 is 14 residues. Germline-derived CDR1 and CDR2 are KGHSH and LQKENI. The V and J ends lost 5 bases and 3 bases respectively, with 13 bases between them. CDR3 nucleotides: TGTGCCAGCTCAGCGGGGGTGGGGGACACTGAAGCTTTCTTT. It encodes CASSAGVGDTEAFF.

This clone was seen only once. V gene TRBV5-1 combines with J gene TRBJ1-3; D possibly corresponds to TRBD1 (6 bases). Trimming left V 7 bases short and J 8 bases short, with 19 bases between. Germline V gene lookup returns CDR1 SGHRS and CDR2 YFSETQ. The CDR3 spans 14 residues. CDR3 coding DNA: TGCGCCAGCGGGGCGGGGGGGCAGTGGGACACCATATATTTT. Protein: CASGAGGQWDTIYF.

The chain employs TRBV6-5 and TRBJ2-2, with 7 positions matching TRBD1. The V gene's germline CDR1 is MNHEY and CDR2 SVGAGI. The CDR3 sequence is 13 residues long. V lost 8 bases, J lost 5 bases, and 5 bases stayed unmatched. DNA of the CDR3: TGTGCCAGCCCAGACAGGGCAACCGGGGAGCTGTTTTTT. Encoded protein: CASPDRATGELFF.

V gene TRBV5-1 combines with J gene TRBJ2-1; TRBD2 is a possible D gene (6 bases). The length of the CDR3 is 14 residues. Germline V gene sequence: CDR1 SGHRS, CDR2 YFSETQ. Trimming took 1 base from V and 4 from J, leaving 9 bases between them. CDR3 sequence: CASSLTGEYNEQFF. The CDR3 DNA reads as TGCGCCAGCAGCTTGACGGGGGAGTACAATGAGCAGTTCTTC.

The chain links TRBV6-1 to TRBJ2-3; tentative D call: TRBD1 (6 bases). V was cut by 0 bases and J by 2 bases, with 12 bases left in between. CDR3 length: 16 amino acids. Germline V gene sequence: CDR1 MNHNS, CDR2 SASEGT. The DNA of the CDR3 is TGTGCCAGCAGTGAAGCGAGGACAGCCTACACAGATACGCAGTATTTT. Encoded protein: CASSEARTAYTDTQYF.

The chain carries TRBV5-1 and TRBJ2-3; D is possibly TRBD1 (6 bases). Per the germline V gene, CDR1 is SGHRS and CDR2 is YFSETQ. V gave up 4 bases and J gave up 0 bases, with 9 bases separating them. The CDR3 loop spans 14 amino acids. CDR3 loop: CASSGDTSTDTQYF. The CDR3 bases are TGCGCCAGCAGCGGGGACACTAGCACAGATACGCAGTATTTT.